The clone carrying this TCR beta chain was counted a few times. Primers used in a second PCR of roughly 7 to 12 cycles were a sample-barcoded 5' primer and a J-beta primer mix. Each of the cDNA molecules was tagged by a template-switch adaptor with 12 random nucleotides. TCRdb reprocessed the 5' RACE reads with MiXCR, giving one entry per CDR3 protein. In the table there are just over 1 million distinct CDR3 sequences, less than 50% of which are singletons. Each sample used at least 7 million PBMCs. These data come from a study of blood T cells in healthy people across ages. Sequencing input: blood. The receptor was isolated from a woman aged 55-70 years in good health.

CDR3 sequence reads: CASSPAGGEALHF. The CDR3 coding sequence is TGTGCCAGCAGCCCGGCGGGGGGTGAAGCCCTCCACTTT. The chain has TRBV28 and TRBJ1-6, with a possible D match to TRBD1 (5 bases). This CDR3 is built from 13 residues. With 6 bases removed from V and 14 bases from J, the gap between germline ends came to 17 bases. CDR1 is MDHEN, CDR2 SYDVKM, per germline.